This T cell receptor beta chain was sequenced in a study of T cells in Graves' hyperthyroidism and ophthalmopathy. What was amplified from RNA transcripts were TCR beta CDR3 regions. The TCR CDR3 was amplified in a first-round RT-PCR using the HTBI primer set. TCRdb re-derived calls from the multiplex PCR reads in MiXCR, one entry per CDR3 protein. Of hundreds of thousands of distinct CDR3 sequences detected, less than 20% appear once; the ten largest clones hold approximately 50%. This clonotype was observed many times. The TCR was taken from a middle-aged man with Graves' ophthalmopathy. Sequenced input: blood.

CDR3 sequence (DNA): TGCGCCAGCAGCCAACCTACCCTGAACACTGAAGCTTTCTTT. Amino acids: CASSQPTLNTEAFF. This rearrangement joins TRBV4-1 to TRBJ1-1, with D unresolved. This CDR3 has 14 amino acids. V was shortened by 2 bases and J by 0 bases, with 7 bases between the two germline ends. Germline CDR1 MGHRA, CDR2 YSYEKL.